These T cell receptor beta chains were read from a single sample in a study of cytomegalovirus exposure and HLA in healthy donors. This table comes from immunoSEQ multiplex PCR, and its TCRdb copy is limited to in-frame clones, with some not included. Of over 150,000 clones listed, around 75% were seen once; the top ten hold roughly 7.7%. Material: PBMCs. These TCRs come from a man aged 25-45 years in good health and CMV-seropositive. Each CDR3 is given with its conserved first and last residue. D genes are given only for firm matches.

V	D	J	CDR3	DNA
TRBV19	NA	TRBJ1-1	CASSSGAANTEAFF	TGTGCCAGTAGTTCGGGAGCGGCGAACACTGAAGCTTTCTTT
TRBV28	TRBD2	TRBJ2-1	CASSFGLAGPTEQFF	TGTGCCAGCAGTTTCGGACTAGCGGGCCCGACGGAGCAGTTCTTC
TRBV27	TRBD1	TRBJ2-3	CASSMTGGTDTQYF	TGTGCCAGCAGCATGACAGGGGGCACAGATACGCAGTATTTT
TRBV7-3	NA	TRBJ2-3	CASSVGPPDTQYF	TGTGCCAGCAGCGTGGGGCCCCCGGATACGCAGTATTTT
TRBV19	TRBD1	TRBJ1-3	CASLPPTGDGNTIYF	TGTGCCAGTCTGCCGCCGACAGGGGATGGAAACACCATATATTTT
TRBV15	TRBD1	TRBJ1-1	CATSRAPGQGDTEAFF	TGTGCCACCAGCAGAGCTCCGGGACAGGGTGACACTGAAGCTTTCTTT
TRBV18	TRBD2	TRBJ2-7	CASSPAGVGEQYF	TGTGCCAGCTCACCGGCGGGGGTAGGCGAGCAGTACTTC
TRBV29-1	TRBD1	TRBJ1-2	CSVSDRSSNYGYTF	TGCAGCGTTTCGGACAGGTCCTCTAACTATGGCTACACCTTC
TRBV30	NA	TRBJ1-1	CASHRVAEAFF	TGTGCCTCCCACAGGGTAGCCGAAGCTTTCTTT
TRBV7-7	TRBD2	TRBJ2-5	CASSLGLAGGETQYF	TGTGCTAGCAGCTTGGGACTAGCGGGAGGGGAGACCCAGTACTTC
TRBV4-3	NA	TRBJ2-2	CASSQVRYTGELFF	TGCGCCAGCAGCCAAGTTCGGTACACCGGGGAGCTGTTTTTT
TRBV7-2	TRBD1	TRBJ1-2	CASSRDRGSYGYTF	TGTGCCAGCAGCCGGGACAGGGGATCCTATGGCTACACCTTC
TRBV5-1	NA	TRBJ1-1	CASSLAGRLSEAFF	TGCGCCAGCAGCTTGGCAGGCAGGCTTTCCGAAGCTTTCTTT
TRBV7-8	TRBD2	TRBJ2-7	CASSLEGVGRVYEQYF	TGTGCCAGCAGCTTAGAAGGGGTCGGGAGGGTTTACGAGCAGTACTTC
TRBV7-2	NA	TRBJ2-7	CASSATSSYEQYF	TGTGCCAGCAGCGCCACTAGCTCCTACGAGCAGTACTTC
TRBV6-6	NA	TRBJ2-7	CASSYSSQASYEQYF	TGTGCCAGCAGTTACTCCTCCCAGGCGTCCTACGAGCAGTACTTC